The sequence of this T cell receptor (beta chain) was determined in a study of blood T cell repertoires in COVID-19. Recovered status applied to Cohort 3 donors who had two consecutive negative PCRs. It also applied to those with clearance or with symptom resolution. In the original workflow: Using reference gene primer amplification, nucleated cell counts were estimated. Clones were sequenced by immunoSEQ multiplex PCR, and TCRdb holds only the in-frame ones, with some missing. From that table come the V and J calls and clone size; the DNA was used to work out D and trimming. This sample has some 270,000 clones, with around 90% found just once. The V gene end was trimmed by 1 base and the J gene end by 11 bases; junction bases not matched to a gene: 7. CDR3 length equals 14 residues. Germline CDR1 PRHDT, CDR2 FYEKMQ (reference sequence).

This sequence joins TRBV13 and TRBJ1-4; the match to TRBD1 covers 7 bases. The sample consisted of PBMCs or T cells enriched from blood (not recorded which). This receptor was identified in a middle-aged woman who had recovered from COVID-19. The CDR3, as DNA: TGTGCCAGCAGCTTAGAGAGGACAGGAGGGAAACTGTTTTTT. Residues: CASSLERTGGKLFF. The full variable domain, its missing parts supplied by reference TRBV13 and TRBJ1-4, is AAGVIQSPRHLIKEKRETATLKCYPIPRHDTVYWYQQGPGQDPQFLISFYEKMQSDKGSIPDRFSAQQFSDYHSELNMSSLELGDSALYFCASSLERTGGKLFFGSGTQLSVL.